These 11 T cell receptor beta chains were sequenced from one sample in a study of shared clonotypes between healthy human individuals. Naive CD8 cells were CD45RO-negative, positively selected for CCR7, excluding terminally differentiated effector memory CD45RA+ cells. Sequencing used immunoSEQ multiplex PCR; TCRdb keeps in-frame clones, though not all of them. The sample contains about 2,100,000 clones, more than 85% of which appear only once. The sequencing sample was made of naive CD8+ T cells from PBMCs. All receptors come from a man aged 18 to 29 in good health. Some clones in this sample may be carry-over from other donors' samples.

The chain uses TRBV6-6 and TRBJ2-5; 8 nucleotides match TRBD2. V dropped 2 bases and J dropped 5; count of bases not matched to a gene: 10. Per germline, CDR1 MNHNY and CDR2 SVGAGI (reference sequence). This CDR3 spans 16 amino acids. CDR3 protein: CASSYPGRGRHETQYF. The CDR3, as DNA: TGTGCCAGCAGTTACCCGGGGCGCGGGAGGCATGAGACCCAGTACTTC.

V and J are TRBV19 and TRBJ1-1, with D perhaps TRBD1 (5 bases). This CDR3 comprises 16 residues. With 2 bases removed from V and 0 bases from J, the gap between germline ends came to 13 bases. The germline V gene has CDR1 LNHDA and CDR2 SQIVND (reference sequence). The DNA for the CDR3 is TGTGCCAGTAGTATACTAATCCAGGGAATGAACACTGAAGCTTTCTTT. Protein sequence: CASSILIQGMNTEAFF. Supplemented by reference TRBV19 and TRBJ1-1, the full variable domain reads DGGITQSPKYLFRKEGQNVTLSCEQNLNHDAMYWYRQDPGQGLRLIYYSQIVNDFQKGDIAEGYSVSREKKESFPLTVTSAQKNPTAFYLCASSILIQGMNTEAFFGQGTRLTVV.

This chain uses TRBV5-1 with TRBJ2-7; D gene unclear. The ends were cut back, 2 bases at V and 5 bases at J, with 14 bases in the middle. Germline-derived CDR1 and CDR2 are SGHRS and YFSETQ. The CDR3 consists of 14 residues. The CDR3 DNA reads TGCGCCAGCAGCTTTTCAGCGCGTCCTGACGAGCAGTACTTC. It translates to CASSFSARPDEQYF. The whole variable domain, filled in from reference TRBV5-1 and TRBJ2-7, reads KAGVTQTPRYLIKTRGQQVTLSCSPISGHRSVSWYQQTPGQGLQFLFEYFSETQRNKGNFPGRFSGRQFSNSRSEMNVSTLELGDSALYLCASSFSARPDEQYFGPGTRLTVT.

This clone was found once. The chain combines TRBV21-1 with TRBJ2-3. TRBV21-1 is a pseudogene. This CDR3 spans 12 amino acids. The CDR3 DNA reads TGTGCCAGCAGCAAGGGTCTAGATACGCAGTATTTT. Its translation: CASSKGLDTQYF.

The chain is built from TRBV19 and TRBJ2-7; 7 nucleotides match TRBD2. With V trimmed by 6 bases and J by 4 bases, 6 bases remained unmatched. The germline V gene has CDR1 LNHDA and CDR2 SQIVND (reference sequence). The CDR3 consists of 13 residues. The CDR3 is CASSGGIGYEQYF. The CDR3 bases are TGTGCCAGTAGCGGGGGGATCGGATACGAGCAGTACTTC. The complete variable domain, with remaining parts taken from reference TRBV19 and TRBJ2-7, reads DGGITQSPKYLFRKEGQNVTLSCEQNLNHDAMYWYRQDPGQGLRLIYYSQIVNDFQKGDIAEGYSVSREKKESFPLTVTSAQKNPTAFYLCASSGGIGYEQYFGPGTRLTVT.

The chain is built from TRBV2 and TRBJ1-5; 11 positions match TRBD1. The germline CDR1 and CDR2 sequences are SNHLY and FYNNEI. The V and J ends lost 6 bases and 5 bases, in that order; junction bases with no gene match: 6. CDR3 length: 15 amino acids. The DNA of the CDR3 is TGTGCCAGCAGCGAGGACAGGGGGCGAGATCAGCCCCAGCATTTT. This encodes CASSEDRGRDQPQHF.

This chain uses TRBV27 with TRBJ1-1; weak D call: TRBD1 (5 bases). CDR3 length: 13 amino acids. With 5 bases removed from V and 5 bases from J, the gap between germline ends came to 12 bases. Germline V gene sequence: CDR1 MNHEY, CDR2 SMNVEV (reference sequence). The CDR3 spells CASSPTRVTEAFF. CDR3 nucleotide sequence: TGTGCCAGCAGTCCTACCAGGGTAACTGAAGCTTTCTTT.

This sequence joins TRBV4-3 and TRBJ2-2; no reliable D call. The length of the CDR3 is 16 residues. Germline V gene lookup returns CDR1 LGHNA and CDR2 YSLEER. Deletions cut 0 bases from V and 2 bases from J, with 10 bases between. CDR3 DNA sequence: TGCGCCAGCAGCCAAGACAGAGCCACTAACACCGGGGAGCTGTTTTTT. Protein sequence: CASSQDRATNTGELFF.

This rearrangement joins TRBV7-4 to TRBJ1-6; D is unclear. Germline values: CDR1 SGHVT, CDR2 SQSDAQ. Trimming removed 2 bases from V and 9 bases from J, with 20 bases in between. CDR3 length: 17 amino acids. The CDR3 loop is CASSLLGGLGCGSPLHF. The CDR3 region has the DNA TGTGCCAGCAGCTTATTGGGTGGCTTAGGGTGCGGTTCACCCCTCCACTTT. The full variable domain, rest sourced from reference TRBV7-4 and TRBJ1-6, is GAGVSQSPRYKVAKRGRDVALRCDSISGHVTLYWYRQTLGQGSEVLTYSQSDAQRDKSGRPSGRFSAERPERSVSTLKIQRTEQGDSAVYLCASSLLGGLGCGSPLHFGNGTRLTVT.

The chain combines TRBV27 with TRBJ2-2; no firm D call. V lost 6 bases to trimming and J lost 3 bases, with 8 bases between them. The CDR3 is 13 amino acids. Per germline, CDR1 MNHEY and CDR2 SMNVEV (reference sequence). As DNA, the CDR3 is TGTGCCAGCAGACTCAAATACACCGGGGAGCTGTTTTTT. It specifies CASRLKYTGELFF.

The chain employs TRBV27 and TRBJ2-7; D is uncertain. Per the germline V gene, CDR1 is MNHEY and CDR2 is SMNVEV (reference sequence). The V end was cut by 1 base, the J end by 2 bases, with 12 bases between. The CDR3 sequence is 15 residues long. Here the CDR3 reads CASSLFPDSAYEQYF. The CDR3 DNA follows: TGTGCCAGCAGTTTATTCCCCGACTCAGCCTACGAGCAGTACTTC.